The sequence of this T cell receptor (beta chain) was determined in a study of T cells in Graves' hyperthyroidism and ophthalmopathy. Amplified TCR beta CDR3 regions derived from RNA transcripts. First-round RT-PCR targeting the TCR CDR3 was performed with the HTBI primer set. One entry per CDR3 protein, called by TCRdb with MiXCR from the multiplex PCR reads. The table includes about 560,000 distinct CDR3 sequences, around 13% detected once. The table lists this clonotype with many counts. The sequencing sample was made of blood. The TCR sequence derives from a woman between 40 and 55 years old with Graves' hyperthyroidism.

CDR3: CASWRPGGEDEQFF. The DNA for the CDR3 is TGTGCCAGCTGGAGACCAGGGGGTGAGGATGAGCAGTTCTTC. The chain combines TRBV2 with TRBJ2-1; 7 bases agree with TRBD1. Germline lookup yields CDR1 SNHLY and CDR2 FYNNEI. The trim removed 8 bases at V and 8 bases at J, leaving 12 bases unmatched. The CDR3 spans 14 residues.